The rows below give T cell receptor beta chains drawn from one sample of a study of blood T cell repertoires in COVID-19. The data were produced by immunoSEQ multiplex PCR, yet TCRdb's version contains in-frame clones alone and is incomplete. The table has 330,000 or so clones, about 90% seen once; the top ten hold under 3%. The sample was PBMCs or T cells enriched from blood (not recorded which). Every receptor here comes from a woman between 25 and 40 years old who had recovered from COVID-19. Both conserved end residues are part of each CDR3. D genes are given only for firm matches. Clone size is stated in some rows and not others, as once, few, many or a class when expanded.

17	TRBJ2-1	TRBV5-6	TRBD2	.	CASSLVWAGGTYNEQFF	TGTGCCAGCAGCTTGGTATGGGCGGGGGGCACTTACAATGAGCAGTTCTTC
17	TRBJ1-1	TRBV5-4	TRBD1	.	CASSLGKTGVANTEAFF	TGTGCCAGCAGTCTCGGTAAGACAGGGGTCGCGAACACTGAAGCTTTCTTT
13	TRBJ2-7	TRBV4-1	.	.	CASSWRDSYEQYF	TGCGCCAGCAGCTGGAGGGACAGCTACGAGCAGTACTTC
14	TRBJ2-7	TRBV7-9	TRBD1	.	CASSSLRDRDEQYF	TGTGCCAGCAGCTCTCTCCGGGACAGGGACGAGCAGTACTTC
14	TRBJ1-3	TRBV30	.	.	CAWSVTSSGNTIYF	TGTGCCTGGAGTGTAACGAGCTCTGGAAACACCATATATTTT
13	TRBJ1-2	TRBV10-1	.	.	CASSPGTNYGYTF	TGCGCCAGCTCCCCCGGGACAAACTATGGCTACACCTTC
12	TRBJ1-2	TRBV12-3/TRBV12-4	TRBD1	.	CASSTGGYGYTF	TGTGCCAGCAGCACAGGGGGGTATGGCTACACCTTC
13	TRBJ1-1	TRBV11-1	TRBD1	.	CASGPDRGTEAFF	TGTGCCAGCGGCCCAGACAGGGGCACTGAAGCTTTCTTT
14	TRBJ1-5	TRBV7-8	TRBD1	.	CASSAQGASQPQHF	TGTGCCAGCAGCGCACAGGGGGCGAGTCAGCCCCAGCATTTT
18	TRBJ2-7	TRBV6-1	TRBD2	.	CASSEAGLAGAKFYEQYF	TGTGCCAGCAGTGAAGCGGGGCTAGCGGGGGCGAAATTCTACGAGCAGTACTTC
18	TRBJ2-3	TRBV5-5	TRBD1	once	CASSWAPGGLGGTDTQYF	TGTGCCAGCAGCTGGGCACCAGGGGGCCTCGGGGGCACAGATACGCAGTATTTT
15	TRBJ2-7	TRBV5-4	TRBD1	once	CASSQTGGGSYEQYF	TGTGCCAGCAGCCAGACAGGGGGAGGCTCCTACGAGCAGTACTTC
18	TRBJ2-1	TRBV14	.	.	CASSPGSRERRWGDEQFF	TGTGCCAGCAGCCCCGGATCCCGGGAGCGACGCTGGGGCGATGAGCAGTTCTTC
13	TRBJ1-1	TRBV18	TRBD1	.	CASSTGGIPEAFF	TGTGCCAGCTCAACAGGGGGTATACCTGAAGCTTTCTTT
15	TRBJ2-5	TRBV25-1	TRBD2	.	CASEPGTSGGETQYF	TGTGCCAGCGAACCCGGGACTAGCGGGGGAGAGACCCAGTACTTC
14	TRBJ1-2	TRBV7-9	.	.	CASSFTGSPAGYTF	TGTGCCAGCAGTTTTACCGGGAGTCCTGCTGGCTACACCTTC
15	TRBJ1-3	TRBV3-1/TRBV3-2	.	.	CASSQAGTTGNTIYF	TGTGCCAGCAGCCAAGCGGGGACAACTGGAAACACCATATATTTT
15	TRBJ1-1	TRBV7-9	TRBD1	.	CASSAAGQGITEAFF	TGTGCCAGCAGCGCCGCGGGACAGGGAATCACTGAAGCTTTCTTT